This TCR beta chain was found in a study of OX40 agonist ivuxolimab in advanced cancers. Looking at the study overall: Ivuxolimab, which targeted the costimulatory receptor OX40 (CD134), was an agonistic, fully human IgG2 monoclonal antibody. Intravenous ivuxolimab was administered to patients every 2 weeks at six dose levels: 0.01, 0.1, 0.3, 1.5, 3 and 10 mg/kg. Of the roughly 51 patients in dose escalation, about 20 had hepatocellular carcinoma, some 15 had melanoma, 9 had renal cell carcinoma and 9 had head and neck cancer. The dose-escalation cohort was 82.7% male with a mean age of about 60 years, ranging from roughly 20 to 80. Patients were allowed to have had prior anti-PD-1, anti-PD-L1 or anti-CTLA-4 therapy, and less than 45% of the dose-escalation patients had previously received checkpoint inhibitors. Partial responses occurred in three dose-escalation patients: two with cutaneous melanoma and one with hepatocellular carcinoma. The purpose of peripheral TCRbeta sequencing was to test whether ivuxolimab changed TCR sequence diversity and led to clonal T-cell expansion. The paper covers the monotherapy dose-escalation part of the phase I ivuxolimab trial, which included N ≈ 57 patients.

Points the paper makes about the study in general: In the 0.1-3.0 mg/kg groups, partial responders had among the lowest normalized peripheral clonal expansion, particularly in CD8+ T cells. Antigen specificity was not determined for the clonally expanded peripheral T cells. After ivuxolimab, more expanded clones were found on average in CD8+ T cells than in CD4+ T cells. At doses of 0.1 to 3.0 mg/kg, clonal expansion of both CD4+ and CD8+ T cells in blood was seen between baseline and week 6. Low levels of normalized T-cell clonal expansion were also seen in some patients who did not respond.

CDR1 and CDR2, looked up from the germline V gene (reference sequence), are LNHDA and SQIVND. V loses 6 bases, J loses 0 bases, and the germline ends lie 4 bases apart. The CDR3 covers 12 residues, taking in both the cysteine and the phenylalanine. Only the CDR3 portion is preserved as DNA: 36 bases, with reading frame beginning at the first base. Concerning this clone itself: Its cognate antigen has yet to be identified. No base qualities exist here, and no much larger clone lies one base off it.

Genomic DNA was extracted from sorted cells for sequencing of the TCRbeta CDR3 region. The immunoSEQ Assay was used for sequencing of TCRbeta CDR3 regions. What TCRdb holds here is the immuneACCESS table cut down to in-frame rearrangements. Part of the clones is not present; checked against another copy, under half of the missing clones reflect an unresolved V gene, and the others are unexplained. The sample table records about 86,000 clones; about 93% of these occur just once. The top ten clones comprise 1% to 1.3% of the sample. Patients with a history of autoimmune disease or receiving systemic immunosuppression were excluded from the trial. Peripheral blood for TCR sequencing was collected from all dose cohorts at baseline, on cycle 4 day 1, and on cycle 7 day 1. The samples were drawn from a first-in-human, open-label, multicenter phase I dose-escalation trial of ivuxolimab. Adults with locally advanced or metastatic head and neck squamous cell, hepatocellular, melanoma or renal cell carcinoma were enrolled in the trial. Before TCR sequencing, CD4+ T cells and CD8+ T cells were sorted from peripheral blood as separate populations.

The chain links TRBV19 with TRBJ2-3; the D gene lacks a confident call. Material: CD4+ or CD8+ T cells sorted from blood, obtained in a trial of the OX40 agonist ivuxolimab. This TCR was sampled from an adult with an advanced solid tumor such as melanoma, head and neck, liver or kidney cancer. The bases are TGTGCCAGTAGGGGGAGCACAGATACGCAGTATTTT. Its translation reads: CASRGSTDTQYF.